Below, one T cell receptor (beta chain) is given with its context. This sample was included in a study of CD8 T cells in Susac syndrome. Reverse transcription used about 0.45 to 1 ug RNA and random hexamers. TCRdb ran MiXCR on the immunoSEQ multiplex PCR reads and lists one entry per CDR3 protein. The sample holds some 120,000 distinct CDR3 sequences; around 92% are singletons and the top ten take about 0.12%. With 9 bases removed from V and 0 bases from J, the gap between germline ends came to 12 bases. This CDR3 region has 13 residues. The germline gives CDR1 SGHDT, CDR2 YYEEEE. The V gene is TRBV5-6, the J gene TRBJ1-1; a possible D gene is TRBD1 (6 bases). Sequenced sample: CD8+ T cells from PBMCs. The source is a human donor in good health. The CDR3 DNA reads TGTGCCACCAGTCGGACAGTGAACACTGAAGCTTTCTTT. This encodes CATSRTVNTEAFF. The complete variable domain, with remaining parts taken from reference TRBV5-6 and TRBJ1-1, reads DAGVTQSPTHLIKTRGQQVTLRCSPKSGHDTVSWYQQALGQGPQFIFQYYEEEERQRGNFPDRFSGHQFPNYSSELNVNALLLGDSALYLCATSRTVNTEAFFGQGTRLTVV.